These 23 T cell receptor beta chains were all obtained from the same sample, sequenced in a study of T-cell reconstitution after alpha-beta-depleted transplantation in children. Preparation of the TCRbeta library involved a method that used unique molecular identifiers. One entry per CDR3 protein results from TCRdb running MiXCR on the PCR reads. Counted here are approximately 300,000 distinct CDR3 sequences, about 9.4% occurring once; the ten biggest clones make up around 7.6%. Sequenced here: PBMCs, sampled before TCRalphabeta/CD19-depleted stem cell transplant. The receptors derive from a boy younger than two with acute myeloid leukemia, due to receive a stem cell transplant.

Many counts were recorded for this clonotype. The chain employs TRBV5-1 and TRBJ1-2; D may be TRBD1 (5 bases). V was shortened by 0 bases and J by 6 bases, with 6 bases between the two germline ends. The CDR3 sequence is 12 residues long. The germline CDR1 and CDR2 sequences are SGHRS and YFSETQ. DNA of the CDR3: TGCGCCAGCAGCTTGGGCAGGGATGGCTACACCTTC. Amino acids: CASSLGRDGYTF.

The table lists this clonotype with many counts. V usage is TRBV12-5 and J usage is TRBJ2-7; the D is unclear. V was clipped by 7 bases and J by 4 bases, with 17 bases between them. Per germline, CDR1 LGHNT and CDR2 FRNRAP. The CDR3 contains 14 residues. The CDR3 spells CASALAGRLYEQYF. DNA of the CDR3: TGTGCTAGTGCCCTTGCCGGTAGGCTTTACGAGCAGTACTTC.

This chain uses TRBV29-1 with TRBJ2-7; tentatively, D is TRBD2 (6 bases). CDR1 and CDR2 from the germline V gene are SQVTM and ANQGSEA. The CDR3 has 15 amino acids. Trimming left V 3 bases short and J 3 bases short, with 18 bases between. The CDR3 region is CSVEEAGRADYEQYF. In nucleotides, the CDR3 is TGCAGCGTTGAGGAGGCGGGGCGGGCGGACTACGAGCAGTACTTC.

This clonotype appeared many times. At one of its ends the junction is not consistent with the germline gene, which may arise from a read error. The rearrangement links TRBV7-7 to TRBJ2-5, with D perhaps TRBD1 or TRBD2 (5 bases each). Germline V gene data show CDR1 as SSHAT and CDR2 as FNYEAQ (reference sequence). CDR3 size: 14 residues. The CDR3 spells CASSQGRVQETQYF. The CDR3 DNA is TGTGCTAGCAGCCAGGGACGGGTCCAAGAGACCCAGTACTTC.

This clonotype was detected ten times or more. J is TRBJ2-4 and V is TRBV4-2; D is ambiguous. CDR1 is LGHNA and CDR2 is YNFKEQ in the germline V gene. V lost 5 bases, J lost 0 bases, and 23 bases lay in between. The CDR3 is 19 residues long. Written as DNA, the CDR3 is TGTGCCAGCAGCAAACGTTCTCCCGGGTCTCTAGAAGCCAAAAACATTCAGTACTTC. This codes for CASSKRSPGSLEAKNIQYF.

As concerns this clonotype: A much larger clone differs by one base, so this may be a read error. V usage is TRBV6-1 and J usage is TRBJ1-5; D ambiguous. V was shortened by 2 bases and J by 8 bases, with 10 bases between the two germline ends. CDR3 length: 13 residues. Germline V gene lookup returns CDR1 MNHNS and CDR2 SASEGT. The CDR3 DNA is TGTGCCAGCAGTGAAAGGGTTGGGAAGCCCCAGCATTTT. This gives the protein CASSERVGKPQHF.

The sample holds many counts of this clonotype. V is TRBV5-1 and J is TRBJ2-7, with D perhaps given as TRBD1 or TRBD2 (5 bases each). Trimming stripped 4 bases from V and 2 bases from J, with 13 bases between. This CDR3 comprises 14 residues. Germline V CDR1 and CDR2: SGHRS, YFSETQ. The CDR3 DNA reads TGCGCCAGCAGCGTCGGGACGGTGGCCTACGAGCAGTACTTC. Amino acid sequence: CASSVGTVAYEQYF.

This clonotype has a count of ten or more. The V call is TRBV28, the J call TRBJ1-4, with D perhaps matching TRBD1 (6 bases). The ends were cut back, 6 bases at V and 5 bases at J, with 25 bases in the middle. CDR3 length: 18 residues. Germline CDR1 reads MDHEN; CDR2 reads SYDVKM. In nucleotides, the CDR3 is TGTGCCAGCAGCCCTAGGGGGGGCTACGGGAGAGTAAATGAAAAACTGTTTTTT. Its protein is CASSPRGGYGRVNEKLFF.

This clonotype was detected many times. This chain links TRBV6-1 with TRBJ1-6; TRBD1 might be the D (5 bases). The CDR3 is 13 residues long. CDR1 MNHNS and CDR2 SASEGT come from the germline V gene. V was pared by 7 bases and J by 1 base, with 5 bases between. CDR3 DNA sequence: TGTGCCAGCACAGGGTCCTATAATTCACCCCTCCACTTT. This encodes CASTGSYNSPLHF.

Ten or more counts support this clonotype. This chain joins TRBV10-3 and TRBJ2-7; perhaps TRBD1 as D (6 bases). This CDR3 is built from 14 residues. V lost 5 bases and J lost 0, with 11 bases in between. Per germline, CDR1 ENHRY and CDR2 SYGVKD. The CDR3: CAISYRDTSYEQYF. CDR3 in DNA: TGTGCCATCAGTTACCGGGACACCTCCTACGAGCAGTACTTC.

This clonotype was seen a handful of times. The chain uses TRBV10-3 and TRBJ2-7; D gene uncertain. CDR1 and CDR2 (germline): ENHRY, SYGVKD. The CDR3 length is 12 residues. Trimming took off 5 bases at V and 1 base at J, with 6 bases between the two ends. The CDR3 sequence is CAISPRSYEQYF. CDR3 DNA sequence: TGTGCCATCAGTCCACGGTCCTACGAGCAGTACTTC.

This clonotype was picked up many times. The CDR3 coding sequence is TGTGCCAGCACCCAACAGGGGGCGGGAGAGAACGAGCAGTACTTC. It encodes CASTQQGAGENEQYF. The chain uses TRBV12-3 or TRBV12-4 and TRBJ2-7; 9 positions match TRBD1. The CDR3 totals 15 residues. V was pared by 7 bases and J by 5 bases, with 12 bases of the junction left unmatched.

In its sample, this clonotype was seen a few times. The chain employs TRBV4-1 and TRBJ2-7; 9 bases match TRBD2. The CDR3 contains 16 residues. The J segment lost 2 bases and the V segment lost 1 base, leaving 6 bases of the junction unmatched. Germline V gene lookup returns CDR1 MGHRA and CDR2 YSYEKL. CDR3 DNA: TGCGCCAGCAGCCAAGTAGTAGCGGGGGCCGCCTACGAGCAGTACTTC. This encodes CASSQVVAGAAYEQYF.

The CDR3 bases are TGTGCCTGGAGTATTACAGGGGTCGAGCAGTACTTC. Its protein product is CAWSITGVEQYF. The chain combines TRBV30 with TRBJ2-7; 7 bases are a match to TRBD1. Germline V gives CDR1 GTSNPN, CDR2 SVGIG (reference sequence). Losses at the gene ends were 2 bases for V and 6 bases for J; bases not matched to a gene: 4. The CDR3 runs to 12 residues.

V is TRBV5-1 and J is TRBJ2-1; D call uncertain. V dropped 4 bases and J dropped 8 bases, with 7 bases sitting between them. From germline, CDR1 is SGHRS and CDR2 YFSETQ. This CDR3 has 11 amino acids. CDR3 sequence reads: CASSPAHEQFF. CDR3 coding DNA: TGCGCCAGCAGCCCCGCACATGAGCAGTTCTTC.

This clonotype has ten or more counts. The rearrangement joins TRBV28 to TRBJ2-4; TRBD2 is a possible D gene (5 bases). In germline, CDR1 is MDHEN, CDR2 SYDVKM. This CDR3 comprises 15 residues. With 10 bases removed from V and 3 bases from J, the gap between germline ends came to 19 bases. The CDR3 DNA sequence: TGTGCCACCTCGGCATGGTCGCGGGTCAAAAACATTCAGTACTTC. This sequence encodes CATSAWSRVKNIQYF.

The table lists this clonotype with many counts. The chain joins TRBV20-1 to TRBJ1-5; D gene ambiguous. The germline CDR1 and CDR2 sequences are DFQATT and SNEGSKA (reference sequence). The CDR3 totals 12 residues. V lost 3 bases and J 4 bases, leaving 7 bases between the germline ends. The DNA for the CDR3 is TGCAGTGCTAGGATCGGAAATCAGCCCCAGCATTTT. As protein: CSARIGNQPQHF.

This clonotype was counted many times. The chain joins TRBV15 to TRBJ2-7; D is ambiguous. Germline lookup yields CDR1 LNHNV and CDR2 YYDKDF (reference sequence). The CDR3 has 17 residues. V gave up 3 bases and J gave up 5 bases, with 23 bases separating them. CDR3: CATSSGKADARADEQYF. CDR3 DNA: TGTGCCACCAGCAGCGGAAAGGCCGACGCTAGAGCCGACGAGCAGTACTTC.

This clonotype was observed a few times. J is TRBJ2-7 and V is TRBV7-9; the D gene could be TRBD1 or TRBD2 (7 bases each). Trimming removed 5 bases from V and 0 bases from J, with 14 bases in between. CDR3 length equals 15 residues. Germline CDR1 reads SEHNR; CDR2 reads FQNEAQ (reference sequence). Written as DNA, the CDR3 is TGTGCCAGCAGCCATACAGGGGAGGGCTCCTACGAGCAGTACTTC. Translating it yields CASSHTGEGSYEQYF. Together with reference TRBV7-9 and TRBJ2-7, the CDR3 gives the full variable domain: DTGVSQNPRHKITKRGQNVTFRCDPISEHNRLYWYRQTLGQGPEFLTYFQNEAQLEKSRLLSDRFSAERPKGSFSTLEIQRTEQGDSAMYLCASSHTGEGSYEQYFGPGTRLTVT.

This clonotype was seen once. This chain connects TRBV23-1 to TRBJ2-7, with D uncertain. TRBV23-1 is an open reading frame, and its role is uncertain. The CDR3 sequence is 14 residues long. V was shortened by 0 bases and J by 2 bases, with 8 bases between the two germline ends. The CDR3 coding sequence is TGCGCCAGCAGTCAATCGAACGCTCCCTACGAGCAGTACTTC. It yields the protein CASSQSNAPYEQYF.

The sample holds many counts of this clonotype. The CDR3 DNA reads TGTGCCAGCAGCCAAGATCGTGCCCTGCGCTCTGGGGCCAACGTCCTGACTTTC. Residues: CASSQDRALRSGANVLTF. This rearrangement joins TRBV4-2 to TRBJ2-6, with D uncertain. The CDR3 is made up of 18 amino acids. The germline V gene has CDR1 LGHNA and CDR2 YNFKEQ. With 0 bases removed from V and 0 bases from J, the gap between germline ends came to 12 bases.

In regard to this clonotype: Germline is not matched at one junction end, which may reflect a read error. Here the CDR3 DNA reads TGTGCCAGTAGTATAGCTGCGGGACCTCGGTATTTC. Translated: CASSIAAGPRYF. The chain links TRBV19 to TRBJ2-7; the D gene is possibly TRBD2 (6 bases). This CDR3 is 12 amino acids long. Germline V gene data show CDR1 as LNHDA and CDR2 as SQIVND (reference sequence).

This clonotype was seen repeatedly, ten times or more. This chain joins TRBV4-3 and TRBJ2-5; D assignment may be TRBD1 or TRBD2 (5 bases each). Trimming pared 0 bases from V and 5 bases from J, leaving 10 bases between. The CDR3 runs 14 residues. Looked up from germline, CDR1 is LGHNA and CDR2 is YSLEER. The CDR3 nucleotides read TGCGCCAGCAGCCAAGAAGAGGGGCGGGAGACCCAGTACTTC. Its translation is CASSQEEGRETQYF.